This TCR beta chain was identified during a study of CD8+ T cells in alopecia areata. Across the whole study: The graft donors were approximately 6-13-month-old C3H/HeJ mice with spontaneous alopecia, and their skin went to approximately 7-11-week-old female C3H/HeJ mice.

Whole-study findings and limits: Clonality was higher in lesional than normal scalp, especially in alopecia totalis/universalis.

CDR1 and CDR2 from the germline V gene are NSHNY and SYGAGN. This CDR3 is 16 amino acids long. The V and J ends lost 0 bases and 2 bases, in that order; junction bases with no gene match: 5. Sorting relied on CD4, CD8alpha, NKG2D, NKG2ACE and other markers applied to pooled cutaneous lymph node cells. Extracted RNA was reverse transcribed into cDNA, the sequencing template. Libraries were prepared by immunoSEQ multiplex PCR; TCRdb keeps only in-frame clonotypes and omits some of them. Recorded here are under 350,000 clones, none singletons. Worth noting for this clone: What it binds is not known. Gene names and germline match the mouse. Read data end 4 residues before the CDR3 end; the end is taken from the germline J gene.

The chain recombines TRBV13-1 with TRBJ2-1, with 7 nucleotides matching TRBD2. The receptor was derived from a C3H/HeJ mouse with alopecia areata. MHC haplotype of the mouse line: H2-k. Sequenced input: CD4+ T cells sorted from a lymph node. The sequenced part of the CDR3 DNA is TGTGCCAGCAGTGATGCTTTGGGGGGACACTATGCT. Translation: CASSDALGGHYA. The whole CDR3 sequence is CASSDALGGHYAEQFF.